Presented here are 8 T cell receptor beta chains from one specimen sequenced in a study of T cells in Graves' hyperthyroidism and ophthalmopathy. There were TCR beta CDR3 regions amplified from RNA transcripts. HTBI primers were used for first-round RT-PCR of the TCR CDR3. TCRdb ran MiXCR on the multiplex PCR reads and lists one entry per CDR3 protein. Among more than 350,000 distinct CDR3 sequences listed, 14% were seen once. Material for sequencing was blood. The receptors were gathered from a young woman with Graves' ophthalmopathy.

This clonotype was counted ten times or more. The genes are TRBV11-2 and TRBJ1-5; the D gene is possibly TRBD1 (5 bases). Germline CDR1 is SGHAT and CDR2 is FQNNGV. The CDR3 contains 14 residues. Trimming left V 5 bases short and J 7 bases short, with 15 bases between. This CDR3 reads CASSPGGTSQPQHF. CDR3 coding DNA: TGTGCCAGCAGCCCCGGGGGTACAAGCCAGCCCCAGCATTTT.

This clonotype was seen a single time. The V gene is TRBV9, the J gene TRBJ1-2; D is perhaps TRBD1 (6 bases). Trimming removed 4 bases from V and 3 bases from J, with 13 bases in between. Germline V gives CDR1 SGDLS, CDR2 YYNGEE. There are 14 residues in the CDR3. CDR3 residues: CASSPRGWDYGYTF. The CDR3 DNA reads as TGTGCCAGCAGCCCCAGGGGCTGGGACTATGGCTACACCTTC. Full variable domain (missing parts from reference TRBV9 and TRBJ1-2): DSGVTQTPKHLITATGQRVTLRCSPRSGDLSVYWYQQSLDQGLQFLIQYYNGEERAKGNILERFSAQQFPDLHSELNLSSLELGDSALYFCASSPRGWDYGYTFGSGTRLTVV.

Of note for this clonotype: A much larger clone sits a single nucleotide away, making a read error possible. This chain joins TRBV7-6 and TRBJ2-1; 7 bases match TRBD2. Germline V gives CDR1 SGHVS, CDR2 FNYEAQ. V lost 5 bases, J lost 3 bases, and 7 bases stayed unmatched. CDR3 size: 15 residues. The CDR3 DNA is TGTGCCAGCAGCAGTCCCGGCGGGGGCTACAATGAGCAGTTCTTC. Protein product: CASSSPGGGYNEQFF.

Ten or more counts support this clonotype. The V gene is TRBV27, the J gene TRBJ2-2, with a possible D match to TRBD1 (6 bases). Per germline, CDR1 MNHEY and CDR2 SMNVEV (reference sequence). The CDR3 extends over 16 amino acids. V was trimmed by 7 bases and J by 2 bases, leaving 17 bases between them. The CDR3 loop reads CASTFLGQINTGELFF. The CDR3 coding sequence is TGTGCCAGCACCTTCCTCGGACAGATAAACACCGGGGAGCTGTTTTTT.

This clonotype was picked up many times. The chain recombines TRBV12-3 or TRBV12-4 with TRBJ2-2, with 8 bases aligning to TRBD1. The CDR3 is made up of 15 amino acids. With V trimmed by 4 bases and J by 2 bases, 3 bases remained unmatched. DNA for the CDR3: TGTGCCAGCAGTTCGACAGGGGTTAACACCGGGGAGCTGTTTTTT. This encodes CASSSTGVNTGELFF.

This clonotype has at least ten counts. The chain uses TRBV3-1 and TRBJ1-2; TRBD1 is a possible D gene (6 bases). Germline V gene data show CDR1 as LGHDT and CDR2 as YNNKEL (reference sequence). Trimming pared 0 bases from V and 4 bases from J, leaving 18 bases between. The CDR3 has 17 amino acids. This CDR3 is CASSQDQITGIVYGYTF. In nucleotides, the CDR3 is TGTGCCAGCAGCCAAGACCAAATAACAGGGATTGTCTATGGCTACACCTTC. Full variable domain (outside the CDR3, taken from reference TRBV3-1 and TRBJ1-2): DTAVSQTPKYLVTQMGNDKSIKCEQNLGHDTMYWYKQDSKKFLKIMFSYNNKELIINETVPNRFSPKSPDKAHLNLHINSLELGDSAVYFCASSQDQITGIVYGYTFGSGTRLTVV.

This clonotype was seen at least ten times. CDR3 sequence: CASSQEDLGQGEYEQYF. CDR3 bases: TGTGCCAGCAGCCAGGAAGACCTCGGACAGGGAGAATACGAGCAGTACTTC. This chain links TRBV3-1 with TRBJ2-7; 8 nucleotides match TRBD1. The CDR3 is 17 amino acids. The germline V gene encodes CDR1 LGHDT and CDR2 YNNKEL (reference sequence). V was pared by 3 bases and J by 4 bases, with 14 bases of the junction left unmatched.

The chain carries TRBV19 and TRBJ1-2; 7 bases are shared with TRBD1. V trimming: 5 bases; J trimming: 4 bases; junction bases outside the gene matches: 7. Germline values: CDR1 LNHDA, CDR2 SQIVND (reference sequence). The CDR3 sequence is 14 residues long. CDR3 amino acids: CASSSSGQRYGYTF. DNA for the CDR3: TGTGCCAGTAGTTCTTCGGGACAGCGCTATGGCTACACCTTC.